A single sample is the source of the 11 T cell receptor beta chains below, sequenced in a study of cytomegalovirus exposure and HLA in healthy donors. In the PCR, 60 Vbeta and 13 Jbeta primers were used. The data were produced by immunoSEQ multiplex PCR, yet TCRdb's version contains in-frame clones alone and is incomplete. The sample holds some 190,000 clones, 85% seen once. Sequencing was done on a sample of PBMCs. The source of these receptors is a boy between 2 and 10 years old in good health and CMV-seronegative.

This clone was picked up a small number of times. The chain is built from TRBV28 and TRBJ1-2, with D unresolved. Trimming took 8 bases from V and 6 from J, leaving 40 bases between them. The CDR3 loop spans 21 amino acids. The germline V gene has CDR1 MDHEN and CDR2 SYDVKM. The chain's CDR3 is CASAPPEFTSSLGLRWDGYTF. In DNA form, the CDR3 reads TGTGCCAGCGCCCCCCCCGAATTCACCAGCAGTTTGGGCTTAAGGTGGGATGGCTACACCTTC.

V usage is TRBV5-1 and J usage is TRBJ1-6; 7 positions agree with TRBD1. Germline values: CDR1 SGHRS, CDR2 YFSETQ. Trimming removed 3 bases from V and 5 bases from J; junction bases left unmatched: 11. This CDR3 has 17 residues. In nucleotides, the CDR3 is TGCGCCAGCAGCTGGGGCCTGACAGGGCTTAATAATTCACCCCTCCACTTT. Its translation is CASSWGLTGLNNSPLHF.

The chain links TRBV28 to TRBJ2-2; D perhaps matches TRBD1 (6 bases). The CDR3 spans 14 residues. Germline CDR1 is MDHEN and CDR2 is SYDVKM. Trimming removed 5 bases from V and 3 bases from J, with 10 bases in between. The CDR3 DNA is TGTGCCAGCAGTCTACAGGGTGACACCGGGGAGCTGTTTTTT. Translating it yields CASSLQGDTGELFF.

This clone occurred a few times. The chain links TRBV27 to TRBJ1-2; 7 positions match TRBD1. J was trimmed by 5 bases and V by 4 bases; bases with no gene match: 4. This CDR3 has 13 residues. CDR1 and CDR2 from the germline V gene are MNHEY and SMNVEV (reference sequence). CDR3 nucleotides: TGTGCCAGCAGTTCCACAGGGGTTTATGGCTACACCTTC. It yields the protein CASSSTGVYGYTF.

The gene calls are TRBV4-1 and TRBJ1-6; 9 bases agree with TRBD1. With 3 bases clipped from V and 6 bases from J, the junction kept 3 bases outside the gene matches. The CDR3 contains 15 residues. Per the germline V gene, CDR1 is MGHRA and CDR2 is YSYEKL. The CDR3 region is CASSQGQGSNSPLHF. CDR3 nucleotide sequence: TGCGCCAGCAGCCAGGGACAGGGTTCTAATTCACCCCTCCACTTT.

The genes are TRBV10-3 and TRBJ2-2, with D maybe TRBD1 (6 bases). Germline CDR1 ENHRY, CDR2 SYGVKD. The CDR3 is 15 amino acids. V lost 10 bases and J 5 bases, leaving 20 bases between the germline ends. CDR3 bases: TGTGCCAGCGGACCGGAACAGGGTAAAACCGGGGAGCTGTTTTTT. This encodes CASGPEQGKTGELFF.

The genes are TRBV2 and TRBJ2-4, with D unresolved. The CDR3 consists of 14 residues. V was pared by 7 bases and J by 1 base, with 11 bases between. Germline V CDR1 and CDR2: SNHLY, FYNNEI. CDR3 sequence: CASKPLVAKNIQYF. As DNA, the CDR3 is TGTGCCAGCAAGCCATTAGTGGCCAAAAACATTCAGTACTTC.

The chain carries TRBV14 and TRBJ2-5, with 14 bases identical to TRBD2. Trimming removed 0 bases from V and 5 bases from J; junction bases left unmatched: 8. Germline V gives CDR1 SGHDN, CDR2 FVKESK. The CDR3 consists of 18 residues. The CDR3 DNA follows: TGTGCCAGCAGCCAAGAATCGGGGACTAGCGGGAGTGGGGAGACCCAGTACTTC. It translates to CASSQESGTSGSGETQYF.

This chain connects TRBV6-1 to TRBJ1-5, with D hard to call. Germline V gene sequence: CDR1 MNHNS, CDR2 SASEGT. There are 16 residues in the CDR3. V was pared by 1 base and J by 11 bases, with 21 bases between. DNA of the CDR3: TGTGCCAGCAGTGAAGTCTGGGCTGACCGGGAGAGAGCCCAGCATTTT. Its protein is CASSEVWADRERAQHF.

The chain uses TRBV11-3 and TRBJ2-7, with 15 bases fitting TRBD2. Germline CDR1 is SGHNT and CDR2 is YENEEA. The length of the CDR3 is 18 residues. V dropped 0 bases and J dropped 6; count of bases not matched to a gene: 9. The CDR3 DNA reads TGTGCCAGCAGCTTAGAACCCGGACTAGCGGGAGGGCCCCCCGAGCAGTACTTC. Encoded protein: CASSLEPGLAGGPPEQYF.

The chain uses TRBV7-7 and TRBJ2-2; D may be TRBD2 (6 bases). Trimming removed 5 bases at V and 9 bases at J, with 13 bases between. The CDR3 runs 13 residues. Per germline, CDR1 SSHAT and CDR2 FNYEAQ (reference sequence). The CDR3 sequence: CASSPAGHRELFF. The CDR3 DNA sequence: TGTGCCAGCAGCCCCGCGGGGCACCGGGAGCTGTTTTTT.